What follows describes a single TCR beta chain. Its target is not known. Libraries were prepared by immunoSEQ multiplex PCR; TCRdb keeps only in-frame clonotypes and omits some of them. The data show about 71,000 clones, with about 94% seen just once and approximately 0.99% held by the top ten. These data are taken from a study of cytomegalovirus exposure and HLA in healthy donors. The donors were in the approximately 120-subject validation cohort; that cohort was separate from the approximately 670-subject first cohort. Study-wide points: Reports described diagnosis of cytomegalovirus status by the classifier as highly specific and sensitive. Most TCRs appeared rarely, but some public TCRs recurred in many donors. 164 TCR beta chains were listed as cytomegalovirus-associated.

The germline gives CDR1 KGHSH, CDR2 LQKENI. The CDR3 contains 14 residues. The trim removed 6 bases at V and 1 base at J, leaving 5 bases unmatched. The receptor comes from a woman between 18 and 30 years old in good health and CMV-seronegative. The chain combines TRBV18 with TRBJ1-1, with 7 bases aligning to TRBD1. The sequenced material came from PBMCs. The CDR3 bases are TGTGCCAGCTCCCGCGACAGGGCGAACACTGAAGCTTTCTTT. It translates to CASSRDRANTEAFF.